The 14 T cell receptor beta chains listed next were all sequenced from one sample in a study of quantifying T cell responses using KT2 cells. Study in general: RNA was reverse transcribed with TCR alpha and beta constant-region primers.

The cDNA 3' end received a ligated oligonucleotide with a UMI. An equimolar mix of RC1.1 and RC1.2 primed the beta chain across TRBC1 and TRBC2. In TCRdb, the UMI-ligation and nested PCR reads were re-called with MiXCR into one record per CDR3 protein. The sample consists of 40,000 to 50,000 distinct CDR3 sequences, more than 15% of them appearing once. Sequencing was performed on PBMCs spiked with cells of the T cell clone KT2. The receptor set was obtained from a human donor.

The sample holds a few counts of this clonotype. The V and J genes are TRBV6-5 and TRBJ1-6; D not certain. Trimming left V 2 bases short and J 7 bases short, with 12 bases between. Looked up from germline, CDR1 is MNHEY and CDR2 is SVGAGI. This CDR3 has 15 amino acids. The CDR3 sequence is CASSYGSSGNSPLHF. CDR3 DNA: TGTGCCAGCAGTTACGGGAGCAGCGGCAATTCACCCCTCCACTTT.

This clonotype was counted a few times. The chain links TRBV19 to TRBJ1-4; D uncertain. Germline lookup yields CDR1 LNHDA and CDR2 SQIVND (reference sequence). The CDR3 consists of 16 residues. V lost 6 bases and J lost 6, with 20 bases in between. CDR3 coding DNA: TGTGCCAGTAGACCTTTGGCCCAAAACGGAGATGAAAAACTGTTTTTT. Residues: CASRPLAQNGDEKLFF.

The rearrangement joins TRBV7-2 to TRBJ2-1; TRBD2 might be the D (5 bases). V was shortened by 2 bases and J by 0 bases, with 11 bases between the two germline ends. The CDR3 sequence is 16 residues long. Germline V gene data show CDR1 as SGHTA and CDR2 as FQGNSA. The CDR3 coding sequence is TGTGCCAGCAGCTTAATGATAGGGAGCTCCTACAATGAGCAGTTCTTC. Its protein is CASSLMIGSSYNEQFF.

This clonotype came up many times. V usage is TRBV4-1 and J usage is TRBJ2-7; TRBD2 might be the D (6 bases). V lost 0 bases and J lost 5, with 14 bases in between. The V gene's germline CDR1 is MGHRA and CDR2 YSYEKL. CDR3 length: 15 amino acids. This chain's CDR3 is CASSQERREPDEQYF. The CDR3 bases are TGCGCCAGCAGCCAAGAAAGGAGGGAACCGGACGAGCAGTACTTC.

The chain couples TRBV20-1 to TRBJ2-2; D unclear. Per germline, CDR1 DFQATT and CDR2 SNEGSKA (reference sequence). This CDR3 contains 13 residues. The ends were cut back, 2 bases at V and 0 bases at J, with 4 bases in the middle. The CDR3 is CSARHPNTGELFF. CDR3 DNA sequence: TGCAGTGCTAGACACCCGAACACCGGGGAGCTGTTTTTT.

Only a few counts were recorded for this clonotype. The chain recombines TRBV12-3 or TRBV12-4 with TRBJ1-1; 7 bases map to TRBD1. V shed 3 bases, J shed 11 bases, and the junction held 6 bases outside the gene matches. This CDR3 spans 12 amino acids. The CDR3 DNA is TGTGCCAGCAGTTTCGGGACAGAACGGGCTTTCTTT. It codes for CASSFGTERAFF.

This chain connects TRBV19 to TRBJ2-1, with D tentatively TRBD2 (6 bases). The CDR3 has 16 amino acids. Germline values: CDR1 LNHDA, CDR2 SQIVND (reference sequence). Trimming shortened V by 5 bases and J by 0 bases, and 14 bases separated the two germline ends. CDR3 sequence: CASSFLARSSYNEQFF. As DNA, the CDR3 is TGTGCCAGTAGTTTCCTAGCGCGGAGCTCCTACAATGAGCAGTTCTTC.

The CDR3 bases are TGCGCCAGCAGCTTGGAGGGGACTGATTACAATGAGCAGTTCTTC. Amino acid sequence: CASSLEGTDYNEQFF. The chain is built from TRBV5-1 and TRBJ2-1; tentatively, D is TRBD2 (6 bases). Looked up from germline, CDR1 is SGHRS and CDR2 is YFSETQ. The ends were cut back, 0 bases at V and 4 bases at J, with 11 bases in the middle. This CDR3 has 15 amino acids.

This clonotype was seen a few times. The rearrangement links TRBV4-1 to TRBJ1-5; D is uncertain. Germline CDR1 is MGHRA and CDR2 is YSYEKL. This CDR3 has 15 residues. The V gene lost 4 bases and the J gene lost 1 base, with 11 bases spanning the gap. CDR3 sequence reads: CASSPGLQSNQPQHF. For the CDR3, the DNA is TGCGCCAGCAGCCCCGGGCTCCAGAGCAATCAGCCCCAGCATTTT.

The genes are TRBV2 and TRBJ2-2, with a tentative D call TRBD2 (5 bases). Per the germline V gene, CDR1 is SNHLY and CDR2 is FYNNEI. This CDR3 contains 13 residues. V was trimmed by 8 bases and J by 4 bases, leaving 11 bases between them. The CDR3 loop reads CASGSGSTGELFF. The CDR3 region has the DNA TGTGCCAGCGGGAGCGGTTCCACCGGGGAGCTGTTTTTT.

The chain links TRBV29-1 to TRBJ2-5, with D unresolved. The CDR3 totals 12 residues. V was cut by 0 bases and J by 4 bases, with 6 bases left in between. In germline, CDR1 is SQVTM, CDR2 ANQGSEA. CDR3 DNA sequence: TGCAGCGTTGAAGATGGCTTAGAGACCCAGTACTTC. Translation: CSVEDGLETQYF.

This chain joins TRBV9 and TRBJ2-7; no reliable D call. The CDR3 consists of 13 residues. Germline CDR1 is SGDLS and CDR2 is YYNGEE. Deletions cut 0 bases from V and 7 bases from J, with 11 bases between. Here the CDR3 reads CASSVVSRGEQYF. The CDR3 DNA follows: TGTGCCAGCAGCGTAGTGAGCAGAGGAGAGCAGTACTTC.

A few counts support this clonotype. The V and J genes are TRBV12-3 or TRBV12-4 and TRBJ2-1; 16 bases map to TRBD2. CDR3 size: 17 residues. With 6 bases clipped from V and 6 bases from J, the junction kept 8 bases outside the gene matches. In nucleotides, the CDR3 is TGTGCCAGCAGCCAGGGACTAGCGGGGGGGCACATCAATGAGCAGTTCTTC. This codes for CASSQGLAGGHINEQFF.

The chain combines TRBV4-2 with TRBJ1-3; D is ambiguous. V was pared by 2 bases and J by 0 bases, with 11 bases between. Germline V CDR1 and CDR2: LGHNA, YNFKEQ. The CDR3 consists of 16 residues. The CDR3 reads CASSQWNGNSGNTIYF. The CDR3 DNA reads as TGTGCCAGCAGCCAATGGAACGGAAACTCTGGAAACACCATATATTTT.